Presented here are 15 T cell receptor beta chains from one specimen sequenced in a study of T cell responses to AZD1222 COVID-19 vaccine. Some clones are missing from TCRdb's copy, which holds only in-frame ones; the method was immunoSEQ multiplex PCR. In the table there are 95,000 to 110,000 clones, roughly nine tenths of which are singletons. Here the sequenced sample was peripheral blood, taken 28 days after the second dose of the MenACWY control vaccine. These receptors were collected from an adult who received the MenACWY meningococcal vaccine as a control.

The CDR3: CASSTGGRRGNTIYF. For the CDR3, the DNA is TGTGCCAGCAGCACAGGGGGCCGTCGGGGAAACACCATATATTTT. The rearrangement links TRBV27 to TRBJ1-3; TRBD1 aligns across 9 bases. V lost 6 bases, J lost 4 bases, and 7 bases stayed unmatched. Germline lookup yields CDR1 MNHEY and CDR2 SMNVEV (reference sequence). The CDR3 runs to 15 residues.

Turning to this clone: Mismatch with germline at one junction end may stem from a read error. The chain is built from TRBV7-7 and TRBJ2-1; 11 bases line up with TRBD2. CDR3 length: 15 amino acids. Germline assignment: CDR1 SSHAT and CDR2 FNYEAQ (reference sequence). The CDR3 DNA reads as TGTGCTAGCAGCAAGACTAGCGGGGCCTACAATGAGCAGTTCTTC. It is translated as CASSKTSGAYNEQFF.

The CDR3: CASSLRAGNTEAFF. The DNA for the CDR3 is TGTGCCAGCAGCTTACGGGCGGGGAACACTGAAGCTTTCTTT. The rearrangement uses TRBV5-6 and TRBJ1-1; D unresolved. The CDR3 is made up of 14 amino acids. The V gene's germline CDR1 is SGHDT and CDR2 YYEEEE. V was shortened by 2 bases and J by 1 base, with 9 bases between the two germline ends.

V usage is TRBV7-2 and J usage is TRBJ2-1; 8 bases align to TRBD2. Germline V CDR1 and CDR2: SGHTA, FQGNSA. J was trimmed by 8 bases and V by 1 base; bases with no gene match: 10. This CDR3 has 16 amino acids. CDR3 DNA: TGTGCCAGCAGCTTAGGGGGCGCGGGGGGCTGGGATGAGCAGTTCTTC. It codes for CASSLGGAGGWDEQFF. The entire variable domain, with the rest obtained from reference TRBV7-2 and TRBJ2-1, is as follows: GAGVSQSPSNKVTEKGKDVELRCDPISGHTALYWYRQSLGQGLEFLIYFQGNSAPDKSGLPSDRFSAERTGGSVSTLTIQRTQQEDSAVYLCASSLGGAGGWDEQFFGPGTRLTVL.

This rearrangement joins TRBV6-2 or TRBV6-3 to TRBJ1-6; D not resolved. This CDR3 is built from 16 residues. V lost 2 bases and J 3 bases, leaving 11 bases between the germline ends. Per germline, CDR1 MNHEY and CDR2 SVGEGT. The CDR3, as DNA: TGTGCCAGCAGTTACCCGAGGGCAGGCTATAATTCACCCCTCCACTTT. Residues: CASSYPRAGYNSPLHF.

J is TRBJ2-1 and V is TRBV3-1 (or the pseudogene TRBV3-2); D is undetermined. The V and J ends lost 1 base and 7 bases respectively, with 5 bases between them. The V gene's germline CDR1 is LGHDT and CDR2 YNNKEL (reference sequence). The CDR3 totals 12 residues. The CDR3 DNA follows: TGTGCCAGCAGCCAAGCAGGAAATGAGCAGTTCTTC. This gives the protein CASSQAGNEQFF.

This chain links TRBV5-6 with TRBJ2-1; tentative D call: TRBD1 (5 bases). The CDR3 is made up of 16 amino acids. Germline V lookup: CDR1 SGHDT, CDR2 YYEEEE. Trimming took off 0 bases at V and 0 bases at J, with 10 bases between the two ends. For the CDR3, the DNA is TGTGCCAGCAGCTTGGAGGCAGGGTACTCCTACAATGAGCAGTTCTTC. Protein sequence: CASSLEAGYSYNEQFF.

The chain joins TRBV6-5 to TRBJ2-1; D is perhaps TRBD1 (5 bases). Germline loops: CDR1 MNHEY, CDR2 SVGAGI. V lost 6 bases and J 4 bases, leaving 16 bases between the germline ends. This CDR3 is built from 15 residues. Here the CDR3 DNA reads TGTGCCAGCAGCCAGCCCGGACAAAGATACAATGAGCAGTTCTTC. Translated: CASSQPGQRYNEQFF.

The V and J genes are TRBV7-2 and TRBJ2-1; D is uncertain. Deletions cut 4 bases from V and 7 bases from J, with 11 bases between. This CDR3 is 13 amino acids long. The germline gives CDR1 SGHTA, CDR2 FQGNSA. CDR3 region: CASSSRTPNEQFF. As DNA, the CDR3 is TGTGCCAGCAGCTCCCGGACCCCTAATGAGCAGTTCTTC.

The chain employs TRBV18 and TRBJ1-3; 9 nucleotides agree with TRBD1. This CDR3 contains 17 residues. With 1 base clipped from V and 0 bases from J, the junction kept 4 bases outside the gene matches. The germline V gene encodes CDR1 KGHSH and CDR2 LQKENI. The CDR3 nucleotides read TGTGCCAGCTCACCACTTGGACAGGGGAGCTCTGGAAACACCATATATTTT. It specifies CASSPLGQGSSGNTIYF. Based on the CDR3 plus reference TRBV18 and TRBJ1-3, the full variable domain is NAGVMQNPRHLVRRRGQEARLRCSPMKGHSHVYWYRQLPEEGLKFMVYLQKENIIDESGMPKERFSAEFPKEGPSILRIQQVVRGDSAAYFCASSPLGQGSSGNTIYFGEGSWLTVV.

J is TRBJ2-1 and V is TRBV29-1; D call uncertain. The length of the CDR3 is 10 residues. V was trimmed by 0 bases and J by 9 bases, leaving 3 bases between them. The V gene's germline CDR1 is SQVTM and CDR2 ANQGSEA. CDR3 residues: CSVEDAEQFF. The CDR3, as DNA: TGCAGCGTTGAAGACGCTGAGCAGTTCTTC.

CDR3 coding DNA: TGTGCCAGCAGCCCTATGGGGGACAGCTCCTACGAGCAGTACTTC. It translates to CASSPMGDSSYEQYF. The chain recombines TRBV9 with TRBJ2-7, with 7 nucleotides matching TRBD1. The CDR3 sequence is 15 residues long. The germline gives CDR1 SGDLS, CDR2 YYNGEE. V shed 4 bases and J 0 bases; nucleotides not matched to a gene: 7.

J is TRBJ2-7 and V is TRBV10-2, with unresolved D. Germline CDR1 and CDR2: WSHSY and SAAADI. Between the trimmed V and J ends, which lost 2 bases and 2 bases, there was a span of 7 bases. The CDR3 is 13 amino acids. CDR3 sequence: CASSEVAAYEQYF. The CDR3 bases are TGCGCCAGCAGTGAGGTGGCAGCCTACGAGCAGTACTTC.

The genes are TRBV5-4 and TRBJ1-1, with D maybe TRBD1 (5 bases). Germline CDR1 and CDR2: SGHNT and YYREEE (reference sequence). V was cut by 5 bases and J by 1 base, with 15 bases left in between. The CDR3 is 15 amino acids. CDR3: CASSLGRGQNTEAFF. CDR3 bases: TGTGCCAGCAGTCTTGGGAGAGGACAGAACACTGAAGCTTTCTTT.

This chain connects TRBV3-1 (or the pseudogene TRBV3-2) to TRBJ2-7; TRBD1 matches at 9 bases. Germline lookup yields CDR1 LGHDT and CDR2 YNNKEL (reference sequence). Trimming at V came to 0 bases and at J to 5 bases, leaving 11 bases not matched to a gene. This CDR3 has 17 residues. The CDR3 DNA reads TGTGCCAGCAGCCAAGATCGCCGGTACAGGGGGCCCCACGAGCAGTACTTC. This gives the protein CASSQDRRYRGPHEQYF.